The source of this T cell receptor (beta chain) is a study of esophageal squamous cell carcinoma under preoperative chemotherapy. Looking at the study overall: Samples included peripheral blood T cells as well as tumor-infiltrating lymphocytes. General observations from the study: Clonal contraction, more than amplification, hit abundant clones after paclitaxel-nedaplatin. Chemotherapy was followed by significantly higher TCR diversity in peripheral T cells only, not tumor-infiltrating lymphocytes.

V lost 0 bases and J 2 bases, leaving 18 bases between the germline ends. The CDR3 runs to 18 residues. Per germline, CDR1 MNHEY and CDR2 SVGAGI. TCRdb re-analysed the PCR reads in MiXCR, keeping a single row per CDR3 protein. The sample has roughly 30,000 distinct CDR3 sequences; approximately 55% are singletons. This clonotype was counted ten times or more. The antigen remains undetermined. Time point of the sample: after preoperative PTX-NDP chemotherapy. The sample was gathered from a patient given preoperative chemotherapy. The genes are TRBV6-5 and TRBJ2-3; D perhaps matches TRBD2 (5 bases). This clonotype was obtained from a human donor with esophageal squamous cell carcinoma. The donor label of this sample is uncertain. CDR3 coding DNA: TGTGCCAGCAGTTACTCCTCGAGATGGGCTAGCCTCACAGATACGCAGTATTTT. Amino acid sequence: CASSYSSRWASLTDTQYF.